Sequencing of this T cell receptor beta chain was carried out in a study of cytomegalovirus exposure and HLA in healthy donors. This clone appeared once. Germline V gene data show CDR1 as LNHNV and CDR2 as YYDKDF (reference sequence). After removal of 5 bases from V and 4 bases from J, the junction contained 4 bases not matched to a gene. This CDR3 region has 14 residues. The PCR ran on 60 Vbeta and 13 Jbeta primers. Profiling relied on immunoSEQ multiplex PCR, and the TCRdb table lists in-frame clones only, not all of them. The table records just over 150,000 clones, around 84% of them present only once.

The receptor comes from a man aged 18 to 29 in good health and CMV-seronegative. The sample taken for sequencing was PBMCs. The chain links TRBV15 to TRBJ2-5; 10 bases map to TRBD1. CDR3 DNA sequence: TGTGCCACCAGCGGGGGACAGGGGCCAGAGACCCAGTACTTC. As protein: CATSGGQGPETQYF. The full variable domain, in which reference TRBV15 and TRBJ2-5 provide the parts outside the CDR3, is DAMVIQNPRYQVTQFGKPVTLSCSQTLNHNVMYWYQQKSSQAPKLLFHYYDKDFNNEADTPDNFQSRRPNTSFCFLDIRSPGLGDTAMYLCATSGGQGPETQYFGPGTRLLVL.